The 15 T cell receptor beta chains given below trace back to one sample, sequenced in a study of shared clonotypes between healthy human individuals. Cells designated naive CD8 were CD45RO-negative and were positively selected for CCR7, with terminally differentiated effector memory CD45RA+ cells excluded. The method was immunoSEQ multiplex PCR; TCRdb's version includes in-frame clones alone and lacks a portion of them. The data hold over 2 million clones, with over 85% observed a single time. Sequenced: naive CD8+ T cells sorted from blood. The origin of the receptors is a young man in good health.

The chain links TRBV6-5 to TRBJ2-3, with 7 bases matching TRBD2. V lost 7 bases to trimming and J lost 0 bases; unmatched junction nucleotides: 4. The CDR3 has 14 amino acids. The germline V gene encodes CDR1 MNHEY and CDR2 SVGAGI. CDR3 DNA: TGTGCCAGCACCAGCGGGGCCAGCACAGATACGCAGTATTTT. This sequence encodes CASTSGASTDTQYF.

Comment on this clone: At one end, the junction sequence differs from germline, possibly due to a read error. This chain links TRBV29-1 with TRBJ2-2, with a tentative D call TRBD1 (6 bases). CDR1 is SQVTM and CDR2 is ANQGSEA in the germline V gene. This CDR3 region has 15 residues. This CDR3 is CSGEPGHIFTGELFF. The CDR3 region has the DNA TGCAGCGGTGAACCGGGACATATTTTCACCGGGGAGCTGTTTTTT.

This chain links TRBV5-6 with TRBJ2-2, with TRBD2 matching over 7 bases. J gave up 6 bases and V 1 base, and 9 bases lay outside the gene matches. Germline CDR1 is SGHDT and CDR2 is YYEEEE. The CDR3 is 16 residues long. CDR3: CASSLYAGEYAGELFF. In DNA form, the CDR3 reads TGTGCCAGCAGCTTGTATGCGGGAGAGTATGCCGGGGAGCTGTTTTTT.

CDR3 loop: CASSLEPADTQYF. The DNA of the CDR3 is TGTGCCAGCAGCTTGGAACCGGCAGATACGCAGTATTTT. J is TRBJ2-3 and V is TRBV5-6; D gene ambiguous. The CDR3 covers 13 residues. CDR1 is SGHDT and CDR2 is YYEEEE in the germline V gene. The V end was cut by 0 bases, the J end by 4 bases, with 6 bases between.

The V gene is TRBV28, the J gene TRBJ2-7; D is undetermined. Deletions cut 3 bases from V and 3 bases from J, with 12 bases between. CDR1 and CDR2 (germline): MDHEN, SYDVKM. The CDR3 runs 14 residues. CDR3: CASSLSWELYEQYF. The CDR3 DNA reads TGTGCCAGCAGTTTGAGTTGGGAACTCTACGAGCAGTACTTC.

Points on this clone: Other DNA sequences of this sample code for an identical CDR3. The V and J genes are TRBV4-1 and TRBJ2-5, with D unclear. CDR1 is MGHRA, CDR2 YSYEKL, per germline. This CDR3 is built from 13 residues. The V gene lost 4 bases and the J gene lost 3 bases, with 9 bases spanning the gap. CDR3 loop: CASSLDWEETQYF. CDR3 DNA: TGCGCCAGCAGCCTAGACTGGGAAGAGACCCAGTACTTC.

On this clone: The junction shows a germline mismatch at one end, possibly a read error. This chain uses TRBV7-9 with TRBJ2-1; 10 bases match TRBD2. This CDR3 has 12 amino acids. CDR1 is SEHNR and CDR2 is FQNEAQ in the germline V gene (reference sequence). CDR3 sequence: CASSVTSGEEVF. The CDR3 region has the DNA TGTGCCAGCAGCGTTACTAGCGGGGAGGAAGTCTTC. Complete variable domain (other parts from reference TRBV7-9 and TRBJ2-1): DTGVSQNPRHKITKRGQNVTFRCDPISEHNRLYWYRQTLGQGPEFLTYFQNEAQLEKSRLLSDRFSAERPKGSFSTLEIQRTEQGDSAMYLCASSVTSGEEVFGPGTRLTVL.

CDR3 sequence reads: CASSLIGASGEQYF. The DNA of the CDR3 is TGTGCCAGCAGTCTGATCGGGGCTTCGGGAGAGCAGTACTTC. The J gene is TRBJ2-7, the V gene TRBV27, with D perhaps assigned TRBD1 or TRBD2 (5 bases each). The CDR3 loop spans 14 amino acids. CDR1 and CDR2 (germline): MNHEY, SMNVEV (reference sequence). V lost 5 bases and J lost 7, with 18 bases in between.

The J gene is TRBJ2-7, the V gene TRBV7-9, with TRBD1 as a possible D gene (7 bases). Per the germline V gene, CDR1 is SEHNR and CDR2 is FQNEAQ (reference sequence). The V end lost 3 bases, the J end lost 6 bases, and 15 bases lay between the germline ends. The CDR3 is made up of 14 amino acids. The CDR3 loop is CASSFRQGGFEQYF. Here the CDR3 DNA reads TGTGCCAGCAGCTTCCGACAGGGAGGTTTCGAGCAGTACTTC.

The V call is TRBV19, the J call TRBJ2-1; D remains unclear. The CDR3 covers 15 residues. Germline V gene lookup returns CDR1 LNHDA and CDR2 SQIVND (reference sequence). V was cut by 5 bases and J by 3 bases, with 14 bases left in between. Here the CDR3 DNA reads TGTGCCAGTAGTCCCAGGCCTTTAGGCTACAATGAGCAGTTCTTC. Encoded protein: CASSPRPLGYNEQFF. The full variable domain, its missing parts supplied by reference TRBV19 and TRBJ2-1, is DGGITQSPKYLFRKEGQNVTLSCEQNLNHDAMYWYRQDPGQGLRLIYYSQIVNDFQKGDIAEGYSVSREKKESFPLTVTSAQKNPTAFYLCASSPRPLGYNEQFFGPGTRLTVL.

The chain is built from TRBV5-4 and TRBJ2-7, with 8 bases aligning to TRBD1. Germline V gives CDR1 SGHNT, CDR2 YYREEE (reference sequence). V was pared by 3 bases and J by 3 bases, with 8 bases of the junction left unmatched. The CDR3 consists of 15 residues. CDR3 DNA sequence: TGTGCCAGCAGCTGGGGGACAGGCTATGGCTACGAGCAGTACTTC. Translated: CASSWGTGYGYEQYF.

This clone was counted a single time. The V and J genes are TRBV21-1 and TRBJ2-7; TRBD1 is the table's D call, not checked against the DNA. TRBV21-1 is an annotated pseudogene. This CDR3 has 15 residues. CDR3 sequence reads: CASSQGGRGYYEQYF. CDR3 nucleotides: TGTGCCAGCAGCCAGGGGGGCAGGGGCTACTACGAGCAGTACTTC.

The V call is TRBV10-2, the J call TRBJ1-5; no firm D call. CDR3 length equals 17 residues. The germline CDR1 and CDR2 sequences are WSHSY and SAAADI. V dropped 0 bases and J dropped 3 bases, with 15 bases sitting between them. CDR3 in DNA: TGCGCCAGCAGTGAGTCGATGGAGTGGGGTAACAATCAGCCCCAGCATTTT. Translation gives CASSESMEWGNNQPQHF.

This clone showed up just once. Different DNA sequences within this sample yield the same CDR3. V gene TRBV4-1 combines with J gene TRBJ1-1, with 10 bases fitting TRBD1. Germline CDR1 MGHRA, CDR2 YSYEKL. V lost 8 bases and J lost 5; bases outside the gene matches: 2. The CDR3 has 12 amino acids. The CDR3 bases are TGCGCCAGCCGGACAGGGGGGACTGAAGCTTTCTTT. It translates to CASRTGGTEAFF.

The rearrangement links TRBV5-6 to TRBJ1-5; D remains ambiguous. The germline V and J ends were trimmed by 4 bases and 0 bases, with 8 bases remaining between them. The germline V gene has CDR1 SGHDT and CDR2 YYEEEE. This CDR3 spans 14 amino acids. CDR3 residues: CASSTTYSNQPQHF. CDR3 sequence (DNA): TGTGCCAGCAGCACGACATATAGCAATCAGCCCCAGCATTTT.